The 14 T cell receptor beta chains below come from one sample, sequenced in a study of shared clonotypes between healthy human individuals. It was CD45RO-negative cells, positively selected for CCR7, that made up naive CD8 cells, with terminally differentiated effector memory CD45RA+ cells excluded. The protocol was immunoSEQ multiplex PCR, while the TCRdb copy is restricted to in-frame clones and leaves out a portion. Here the sample spans under 1 million clones, over 90% being singletons. Sequencing input: naive CD8+ T cells sorted from blood. All receptors derive from a man under 40 in good health.

V gene TRBV29-1 combines with J gene TRBJ2-3; 7 positions agree with TRBD2. V lost 6 bases, J lost 0 bases, and 9 bases stayed unmatched. The CDR3 consists of 15 residues. Germline values: CDR1 SQVTM, CDR2 ANQGSEA. CDR3 nucleotide sequence: TGCAGCGTGGGAGGGGCCTTTGATAGCACAGATACGCAGTATTTT. Translated, it gives CSVGGAFDSTDTQYF.

V and J are TRBV5-1 and TRBJ2-7; 9 bases align to TRBD1. Germline-derived CDR1 and CDR2 are SGHRS and YFSETQ. The CDR3 spans 16 residues. V lost 2 bases to trimming and J lost 3 bases; unmatched junction nucleotides: 9. This chain's CDR3 is CASSFLPGQGFYEQYF. The CDR3 coding sequence is TGCGCCAGCAGCTTCCTACCGGGACAGGGTTTCTACGAGCAGTACTTC.

The V and J genes are TRBV11-2 and TRBJ1-1; a possible D gene is TRBD1 (5 bases). CDR3 length: 14 amino acids. The germline V gene encodes CDR1 SGHAT and CDR2 FQNNGV. V was pared by 5 bases and J by 1 base, with 11 bases between. The CDR3 nucleotides read TGTGCCAGCAGCACAACCCAGGGGAACACTGAAGCTTTCTTT. Protein sequence: CASSTTQGNTEAFF.

The chain combines TRBV4-3 with TRBJ2-1; 7 bases line up with TRBD1. The CDR3 runs 16 residues. With 0 bases clipped from V and 15 bases from J, the junction kept 17 bases outside the gene matches. Germline CDR1 is LGHNA and CDR2 is YSLEER. CDR3 protein: CASSQDIPDRVKGLFF. The CDR3 DNA sequence: TGCGCCAGCAGCCAAGATATCCCCGACAGGGTAAAAGGTTTGTTCTTC.

The chain employs TRBV7-9 and TRBJ2-7, with D unresolved. The germline gives CDR1 SEHNR, CDR2 FQNEAQ (reference sequence). This CDR3 region has 14 residues. The V and J ends lost 1 base and 0 bases respectively, with 7 bases between them. The CDR3 is CASSLGGISYEQYF. The CDR3 DNA reads as TGTGCCAGCAGCTTAGGAGGTATCTCCTACGAGCAGTACTTC.

This clone has only one observation. The chain couples TRBV6-5 to TRBJ2-7; D gene unclear. The V gene lost 0 bases and the J gene lost 4 bases, with 10 bases spanning the gap. The CDR3 covers 14 residues. CDR1 is MNHEY and CDR2 is SVGAGI in the germline V gene. This CDR3 reads CASSYSSYQYEQYF. The DNA for the CDR3 is TGTGCCAGCAGTTACTCCTCTTATCAGTACGAGCAGTACTTC.

The chain links TRBV7-9 to TRBJ2-2; 9 bases are a match to TRBD1. The trim removed 11 bases at V and 5 bases at J, leaving 9 bases unmatched. This CDR3 has 14 residues. The germline V gene has CDR1 SEHNR and CDR2 FQNEAQ (reference sequence). The CDR3 DNA follows: TGTGCCGGAGAAGGACAGGGGCGTACCGGGGAGCTGTTTTTT. It yields the protein CAGEGQGRTGELFF.

The chain employs TRBV30 and TRBJ1-1; TRBD1 matches 7 bases. The CDR3 has 14 amino acids. V shed 2 bases, J shed 0 bases, and the junction held 3 bases outside the gene matches. Germline CDR1 is GTSNPN and CDR2 is SVGIG (reference sequence). In DNA form, the CDR3 reads TGTGCCTGGAGTTGGGACAGTCTGAACACTGAAGCTTTCTTT. Translating it yields CAWSWDSLNTEAFF.

J is TRBJ1-5 and V is TRBV19, with D uncertain. CDR3 length equals 13 residues. Trimming cost V 3 bases and J 7 bases, with 10 bases left between them. Germline assignment: CDR1 LNHDA and CDR2 SQIVND (reference sequence). Written as DNA, the CDR3 is TGTGCCAGTAGTATGGTTGTCCGACAGCCCCAGCATTTT. Amino acids: CASSMVVRQPQHF.

This chain uses TRBV7-6 with TRBJ2-3, with D possibly TRBD2 on 5 matching bases. This CDR3 is 15 amino acids long. Germline loops: CDR1 SGHVS, CDR2 FNYEAQ. The ends were cut back, 1 base at V and 5 bases at J, with 13 bases in the middle. CDR3 DNA: TGTGCCAGCAGCTTAGAGGCTGGACTCTTAGATACGCAGTATTTT. Translating it yields CASSLEAGLLDTQYF.

The chain has TRBV9 and TRBJ2-1, with TRBD2 matching over 9 bases. There are 17 residues in the CDR3. V gave up 4 bases and J gave up 5 bases; unmatched junction bases: 13. The germline gives CDR1 SGDLS, CDR2 YYNGEE. Written as DNA, the CDR3 is TGTGCCAGCAGCCCCCGTCCCGGGACTAGCCTAGACAATGAGCAGTTCTTC. As protein: CASSPRPGTSLDNEQFF. Full variable domain (outside the CDR3, taken from reference TRBV9 and TRBJ2-1): DSGVTQTPKHLITATGQRVTLRCSPRSGDLSVYWYQQSLDQGLQFLIQYYNGEERAKGNILERFSAQQFPDLHSELNLSSLELGDSALYFCASSPRPGTSLDNEQFFGPGTRLTVL.

In the case of this clone: Other DNA sequences of this sample code for an identical CDR3. J is TRBJ2-1 and V is TRBV27; 10 nucleotides line up with TRBD1. CDR1 is MNHEY and CDR2 is SMNVEV in the germline V gene (reference sequence). V dropped 6 bases and J dropped 3; count of bases not matched to a gene: 5. The CDR3 consists of 15 residues. The CDR3 region has the DNA TGTGCCAGCAGCCCCCGGGACAGGGGCTACAATGAGCAGTTCTTC. This translates into CASSPRDRGYNEQFF.

V and J are TRBV9 and TRBJ2-7; possibly TRBD1 for D (5 bases). The CDR3 length is 13 residues. Trimming took 4 bases from V and 3 from J, leaving 11 bases between them. The germline V gene encodes CDR1 SGDLS and CDR2 YYNGEE. CDR3 DNA: TGTGCCAGCAGCCCGCAGGGTTACTACGAGCAGTACTTC. It yields the protein CASSPQGYYEQYF.

The chain combines TRBV7-9 with TRBJ2-3; 11 positions match TRBD2. Germline-derived CDR1 and CDR2 are SEHNR and FQNEAQ (reference sequence). The CDR3 consists of 16 residues. The V gene end was trimmed by 5 bases and the J gene end by 0 bases; junction bases not matched to a gene: 4. The CDR3 is CASSQTSGDSTDTQYF. The CDR3 region has the DNA TGTGCCAGCAGCCAGACTAGCGGGGATAGCACAGATACGCAGTATTTT.